This T cell receptor (beta chain) emerged from a study of technical replicates of blood from a handful of donors. Assay: immunoSEQ multiplex PCR; the TCRdb copy retains only in-frame clones and omits some. The sample records tens of thousands of clones, 81% being singletons. The CDR3 has 15 amino acids. Germline trimming cut 4 bases from V and 4 bases from J; bases unmatched to any gene: 7. Germline CDR1 reads MGHRA; CDR2 reads YSYEKL. Sequencing input: PBMCs. This chain links TRBV4-1 with TRBJ1-1; 9 nucleotides match TRBD1. The clonotype comes from a human donor in good health. Some clones in this sample may be carry-over from other donors' samples. DNA of the CDR3: TGCGCCAGCAGCCCGGGACAGGGACCGGGCACTGAAGCTTTCTTT. Its protein product is CASSPGQGPGTEAFF.